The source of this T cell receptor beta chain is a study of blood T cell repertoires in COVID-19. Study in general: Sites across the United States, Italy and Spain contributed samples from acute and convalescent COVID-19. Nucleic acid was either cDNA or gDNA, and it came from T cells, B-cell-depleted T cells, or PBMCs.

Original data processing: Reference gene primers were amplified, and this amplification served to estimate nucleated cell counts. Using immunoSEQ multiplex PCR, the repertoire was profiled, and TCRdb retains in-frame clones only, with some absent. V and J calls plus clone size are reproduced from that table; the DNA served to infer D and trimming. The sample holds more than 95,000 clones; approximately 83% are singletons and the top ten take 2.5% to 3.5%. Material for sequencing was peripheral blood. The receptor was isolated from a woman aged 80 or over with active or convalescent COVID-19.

CDR3 in DNA: TGTGCCAGCAGAGGACAGGGCGGCGGCTACACCTTC. Its translation: CASRGQGGGYTF. The rearrangement links TRBV2 to TRBJ1-2; TRBD1 matches at 8 bases. The CDR3 extends over 12 amino acids. Trimming removed 6 bases from V and 8 bases from J; junction bases left unmatched: 5. Germline lookup yields CDR1 SNHLY and CDR2 FYNNEI.